This entry lists 16 T cell receptor beta chains sequenced from one sample in a study of shared clonotypes between healthy human individuals. Measured with immunoSEQ multiplex PCR; TCRdb has only the in-frame clones, and not every one. The sample includes over 2,000,000 clones, around 95% of them seen just once. CD45RO-negative CD8 cells positively selected for CCR7 made up the naive population, which excluded terminally differentiated effector memory CD45RA+ cells. The sequencing sample was made of naive CD8+ T cells from PBMCs. All receptors come from a man younger than 35 in good health. Some clones in this sample may be carry-over from other donors' samples.

The rearrangement joins TRBV27 to TRBJ1-1, with D hard to call. The CDR3 has 14 amino acids. The germline V gene has CDR1 MNHEY and CDR2 SMNVEV (reference sequence). Trimming removed 2 bases at V and 1 base at J, with 8 bases between. The CDR3 sequence is CASSLRATNTEAFF. The CDR3 DNA reads TGTGCCAGCAGTTTAAGGGCGACGAACACTGAAGCTTTCTTT.

Details on this clone: This specimen includes other DNA sequences encoding the same CDR3. This sequence joins TRBV28 and TRBJ2-7; maybe TRBD1 (6 bases). V lost 6 bases, J lost 6 bases, and 12 bases lay in between. This CDR3 comprises 12 residues. CDR1 is MDHEN, CDR2 SYDVKM, per germline. CDR3 in DNA: TGTGCCAGCAGCTTACAGGGCCGCGAGCAGTACTTC. This encodes CASSLQGREQYF.

The CDR3 sequence: CASSDVANYGYTF. CDR3 in DNA: TGTGCCAGCAGCGATGTAGCTAACTATGGCTACACCTTC. The chain carries TRBV9 and TRBJ1-2; D remains ambiguous. The germline V gene encodes CDR1 SGDLS and CDR2 YYNGEE. Trimming removed 3 bases from V and 0 bases from J, with 6 bases in between. The CDR3 contains 13 residues.

The V gene is TRBV5-4, the J gene TRBJ1-2; TRBD1 might be the D (6 bases). The V and J ends lost 3 bases and 3 bases respectively, with 12 bases between them. CDR1 SGHNT and CDR2 YYREEE come from the germline V gene (reference sequence). The CDR3 runs to 14 residues. This chain's CDR3 is CASSSGQTHYGYTF. The CDR3 DNA sequence: TGTGCCAGCAGCTCCGGACAGACCCACTATGGCTACACCTTC. The whole variable domain, filled in from reference TRBV5-4 and TRBJ1-2, reads ETGVTQSPTHLIKTRGQQVTLRCSSQSGHNTVSWYQQALGQGPQFIFQYYREEENGRGNFPPRFSGLQFPNYSSELNVNALELDDSALYLCASSSGQTHYGYTFGSGTRLTVV.

The gene calls are TRBV27 and TRBJ2-1, with 8 bases matching TRBD2. Germline V gene sequence: CDR1 MNHEY, CDR2 SMNVEV (reference sequence). The V and J ends lost 4 bases and 8 bases, in that order; junction bases with no gene match: 16. The CDR3 totals 17 residues. This CDR3 reads CASSSRPLVAGYDEQFF. DNA of the CDR3: TGTGCCAGCAGTTCCAGGCCGTTGGTAGCGGGATATGATGAGCAGTTCTTC.

The count of this clone is one. V usage is TRBV7-9 and J usage is TRBJ2-7; tentative D call: TRBD1 (5 bases). Trimming removed 6 bases from V and 0 bases from J, with 15 bases in between. The CDR3 covers 15 residues. The V gene's germline CDR1 is SEHNR and CDR2 FQNEAQ (reference sequence). The CDR3 DNA follows: TGTGCCAGCAGTGCCGCACAGGAATTCTCCTACGAGCAGTACTTC. Protein: CASSAAQEFSYEQYF.

The rearrangement uses TRBV13 and TRBJ1-4, with D hard to call. The CDR3 totals 13 residues. Germline CDR1 and CDR2: PRHDT and FYEKMQ (reference sequence). Trimming pared 5 bases from V and 8 bases from J, leaving 12 bases between. The CDR3 DNA follows: TGTGCCAGCAGCCGACTTTCGGGAGAAAAACTGTTTTTT. Protein sequence: CASSRLSGEKLFF.

This clone came up once. V gene TRBV29-1 combines with J gene TRBJ2-1; 10 bases fit TRBD2. CDR1 and CDR2 (germline): SQVTM, ANQGSEA. J was trimmed by 12 bases and V by 6 bases; bases with no gene match: 11. CDR3 length equals 13 residues. The CDR3, as DNA: TGCAGCGTGATCTGGCTAGCGGGGGCCGGGCAGTTCTTC. Its protein is CSVIWLAGAGQFF.

V gene TRBV27 combines with J gene TRBJ1-2; D is ambiguous. Looked up from germline, CDR1 is MNHEY and CDR2 is SMNVEV (reference sequence). V gave up 5 bases and J gave up 4 bases, with 20 bases separating them. This CDR3 has 16 residues. The chain's CDR3 is CASSPSVGEVFYGYTF. CDR3 in DNA: TGTGCCAGCAGTCCCTCCGTAGGAGAGGTCTTCTATGGCTACACCTTC.

This chain connects TRBV7-9 to TRBJ1-5, with TRBD1 matching 7 bases. The CDR3 length is 13 residues. V lost 5 bases and J lost 7; bases outside the gene matches: 5. Germline V gene lookup returns CDR1 SEHNR and CDR2 FQNEAQ (reference sequence). For the CDR3, the DNA is TGTGCCAGCAGCCTGACAGGGCCCCAGCCCCAGCATTTT. This encodes CASSLTGPQPQHF.

J is TRBJ1-2 and V is TRBV7-9; 10 positions match TRBD1. V gave up 7 bases and J gave up 4 bases; unmatched junction bases: 3. CDR1 SEHNR and CDR2 FQNEAQ come from the germline V gene (reference sequence). This CDR3 has 13 residues. CDR3 residues: CASTTGGLYGYTF. In nucleotides, the CDR3 is TGTGCCAGCACGACAGGGGGCCTCTATGGCTACACCTTC.

A remark on this clone: Other DNA variants within this sample encode the same CDR3. V and J are TRBV19 and TRBJ1-5; 9 nucleotides line up with TRBD1. Germline-derived CDR1 and CDR2 are LNHDA and SQIVND (reference sequence). This CDR3 has 15 amino acids. The ends lost 5 bases at V and 4 bases at J; junction bases unmatched: 6. The CDR3 DNA is TGTGCCAGTAGTCCGACCGGGACAGGGAATCAGCCCCAGCATTTT. This codes for CASSPTGTGNQPQHF.

The chain carries TRBV9 and TRBJ2-1; D not certain. The CDR3 is 12 amino acids. Germline CDR1 and CDR2: SGDLS and YYNGEE. Trimming stripped 4 bases from V and 12 bases from J, with 14 bases between. The CDR3 DNA is TGTGCCAGCAGCCCCCTTGGTGCAGGGCAGTTCTTC. Protein product: CASSPLGAGQFF.

This clone was counted a few times. The chain uses TRBV7-6 and TRBJ1-5; D unclear. Trimming left V 0 bases short and J 0 bases short, with 9 bases between. Germline V gene lookup returns CDR1 SGHVS and CDR2 FNYEAQ. This CDR3 comprises 16 residues. The CDR3 sequence: CASSLAGLDSNQPQHF. CDR3 DNA: TGTGCCAGCAGCTTAGCGGGTCTAGATAGCAATCAGCCCCAGCATTTT.

The chain is built from TRBV6-6 and TRBJ1-2; D is perhaps TRBD1 (6 bases). V lost 2 bases and J lost 1, with 8 bases in between. The CDR3 has 14 amino acids. Germline loops: CDR1 MNHNY, CDR2 SVGAGI (reference sequence). CDR3 bases: TGTGCCAGCAGTTACGCGGGACATAACTATGGCTACACCTTC. Protein product: CASSYAGHNYGYTF.

The V call is TRBV4-1, the J call TRBJ2-7, with 9 positions matching TRBD2. V dropped 0 bases and J dropped 6; count of bases not matched to a gene: 9. The CDR3 consists of 16 residues. Germline CDR1 and CDR2: MGHRA and YSYEKL. The CDR3 DNA reads TGCGCCAGCAGCCAAGATCAGGGACTAGCAGGTCTCGAGCAGTACTTC. As protein: CASSQDQGLAGLEQYF.